Given below is one TCR beta chain in context. No antigen is known for it. This specimen belongs to a study of cytomegalovirus exposure and HLA in healthy donors. On the study more broadly: The approximately 130 validation repertoires matched the 500 to 750 first-cohort repertoires in platform, a later analysis reported.

Data came from immunoSEQ multiplex PCR; TCRdb stores just in-frame clones and leaves some out. The sample contains 300,000 to 400,000 clones, just over 85% of which appear only once. Study results and limitations: First-cohort TCR clusters were later found to tend to co-occur in the approximately 120 validation repertoires. Reports showed the classifier diagnosing cytomegalovirus status with high specificity and sensitivity.

The germline CDR1 and CDR2 sequences are SNHLY and FYNNEI. The CDR3 is 14 residues long. Trimming removed 5 bases from V and 1 base from J, with 11 bases in between. Sequencing input: PBMCs. The sequence was obtained from a young woman in good health and CMV-seronegative. The V and J genes are TRBV2 and TRBJ1-2, with D unresolved. The CDR3 spells CASSQDGGNYGYTF. The CDR3 bases are TGTGCCAGCAGTCAGGACGGAGGTAACTATGGCTACACCTTC. The whole variable domain, remainder taken from reference TRBV2 and TRBJ1-2, is EPEVTQTPSHQVTQMGQEVILRCVPISNHLYFYWYRQILGQKVEFLVSFYNNEISEKSEIFDDQFSVERPDGSNFTLKIRSTKLEDSAMYFCASSQDGGNYGYTFGSGTRLTVV.